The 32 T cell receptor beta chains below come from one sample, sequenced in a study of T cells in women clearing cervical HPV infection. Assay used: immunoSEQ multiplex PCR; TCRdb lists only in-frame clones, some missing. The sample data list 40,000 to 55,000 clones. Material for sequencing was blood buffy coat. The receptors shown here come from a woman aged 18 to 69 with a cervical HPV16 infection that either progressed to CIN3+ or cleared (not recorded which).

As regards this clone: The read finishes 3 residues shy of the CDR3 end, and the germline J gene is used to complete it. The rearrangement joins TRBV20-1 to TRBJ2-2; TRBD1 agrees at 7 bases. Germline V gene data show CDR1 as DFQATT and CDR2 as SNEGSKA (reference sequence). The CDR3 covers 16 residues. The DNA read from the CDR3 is TGCAGTGCTAGAGGTGAGGGGGCCCTCTATAATTCACCG. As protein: CSARGEGALYNSP. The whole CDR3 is CSARGEGALYNSPLFF.

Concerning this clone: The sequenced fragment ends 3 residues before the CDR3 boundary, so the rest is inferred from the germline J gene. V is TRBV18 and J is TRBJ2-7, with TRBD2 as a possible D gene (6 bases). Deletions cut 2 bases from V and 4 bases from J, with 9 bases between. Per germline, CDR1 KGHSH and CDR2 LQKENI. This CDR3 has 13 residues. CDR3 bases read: TGTGCCAGCTCACCAGAGGGACTGTACGAG. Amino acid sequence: CASSPEGLYE. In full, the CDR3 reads CASSPEGLYEQYF.

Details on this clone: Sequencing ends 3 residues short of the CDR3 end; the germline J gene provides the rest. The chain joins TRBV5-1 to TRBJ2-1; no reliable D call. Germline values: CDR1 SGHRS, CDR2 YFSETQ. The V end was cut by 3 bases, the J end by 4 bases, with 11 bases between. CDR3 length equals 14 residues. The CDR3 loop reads CASSSPSGYNEQFF. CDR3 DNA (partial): TGCGCCAGCAGCTCGCCCTCCGGGTACAATGAG.

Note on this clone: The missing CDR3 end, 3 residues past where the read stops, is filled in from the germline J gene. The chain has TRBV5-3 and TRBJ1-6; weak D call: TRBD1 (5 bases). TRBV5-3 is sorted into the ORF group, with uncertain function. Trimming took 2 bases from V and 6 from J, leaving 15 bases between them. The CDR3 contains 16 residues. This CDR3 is CARSFLPGLTNSPLHF. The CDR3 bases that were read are TGTGCCAGAAGCTTCTTGCCGGGACTGACTAATTCACCC.

The CDR3 spells CASSRDRGYEQYF. The covered CDR3 bases are TGTGCCAGCAGCCGGGACAGGGGCTACGAG. V gene TRBV7-6 combines with J gene TRBJ2-7; 10 bases align to TRBD1. The missing CDR3 end, 3 residues past where the read stops, is filled in from the germline J gene. This CDR3 region has 13 residues. In germline, CDR1 is SGHVS, CDR2 FNYEAQ. V trimming: 5 bases; J trimming: 3 bases; junction bases outside the gene matches: 1.

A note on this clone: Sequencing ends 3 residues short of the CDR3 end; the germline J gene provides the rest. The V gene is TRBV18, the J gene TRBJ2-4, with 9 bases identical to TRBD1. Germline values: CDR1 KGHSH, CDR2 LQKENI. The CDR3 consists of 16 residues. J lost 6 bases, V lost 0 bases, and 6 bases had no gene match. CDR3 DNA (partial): TGTGCCAGCTCACCACCGGGACAGGGCGGGAGAAACATT. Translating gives CASSPPGQGGRNI. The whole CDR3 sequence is CASSPPGQGGRNIQYF. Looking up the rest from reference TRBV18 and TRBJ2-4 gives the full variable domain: NAGVMQNPRHLVRRRGQEARLRCSPMKGHSHVYWYRQLPEEGLKFMVYLQKENIIDESGMPKERFSAEFPKEGPSILRIQQVVRGDSAAYFCASSPPGQGGRNIQYFGAGTRLSVL.

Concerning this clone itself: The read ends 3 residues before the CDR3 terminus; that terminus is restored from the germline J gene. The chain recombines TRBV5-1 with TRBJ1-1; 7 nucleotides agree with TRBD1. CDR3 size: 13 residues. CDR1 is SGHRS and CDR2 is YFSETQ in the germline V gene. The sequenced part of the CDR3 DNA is TGCGCCAGCAGCTTGGGAGACAGGGACTCG. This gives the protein CASSLGDRDS. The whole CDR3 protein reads CASSLGDRDSAFF.

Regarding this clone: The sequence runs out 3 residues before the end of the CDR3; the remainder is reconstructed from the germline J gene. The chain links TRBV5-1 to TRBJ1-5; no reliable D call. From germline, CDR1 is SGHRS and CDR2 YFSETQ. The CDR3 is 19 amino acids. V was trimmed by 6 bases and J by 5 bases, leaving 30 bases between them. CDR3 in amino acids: CASNLHPTVTRRNHQPQHF. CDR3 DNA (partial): TGCGCCAGCAATTTACACCCGACGGTCACCAGGCGTAACCATCAGCCC.

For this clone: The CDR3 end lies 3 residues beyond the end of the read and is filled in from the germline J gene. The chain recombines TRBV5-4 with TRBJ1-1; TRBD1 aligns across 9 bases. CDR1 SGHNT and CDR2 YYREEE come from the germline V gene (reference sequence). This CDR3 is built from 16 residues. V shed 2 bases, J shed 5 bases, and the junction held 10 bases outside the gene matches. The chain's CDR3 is CASSFPLGQGGTEAFF. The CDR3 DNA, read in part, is TGTGCCAGCAGCTTTCCTTTGGGACAGGGTGGTACTGAA.

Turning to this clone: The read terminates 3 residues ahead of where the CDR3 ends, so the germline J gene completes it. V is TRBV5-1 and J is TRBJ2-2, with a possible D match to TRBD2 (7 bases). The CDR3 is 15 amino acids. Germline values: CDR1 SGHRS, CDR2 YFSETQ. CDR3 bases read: TGCGCCAGCAGCCCCGAGGGGGGGAGAAAGGAAAAG. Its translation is CASSPEGGRKEK. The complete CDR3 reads CASSPEGGRKEKLFF.

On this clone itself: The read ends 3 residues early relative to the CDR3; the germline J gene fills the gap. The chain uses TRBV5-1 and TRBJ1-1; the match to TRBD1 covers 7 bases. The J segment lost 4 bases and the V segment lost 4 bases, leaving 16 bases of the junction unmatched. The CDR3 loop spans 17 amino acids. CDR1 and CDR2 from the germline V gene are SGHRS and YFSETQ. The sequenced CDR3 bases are TGCGCCAGCAGCCTTAAGAGGGAGGGGGCTTGGGTCACTGAA. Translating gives CASSLKREGAWVTE. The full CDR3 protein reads CASSLKREGAWVTEAFF.

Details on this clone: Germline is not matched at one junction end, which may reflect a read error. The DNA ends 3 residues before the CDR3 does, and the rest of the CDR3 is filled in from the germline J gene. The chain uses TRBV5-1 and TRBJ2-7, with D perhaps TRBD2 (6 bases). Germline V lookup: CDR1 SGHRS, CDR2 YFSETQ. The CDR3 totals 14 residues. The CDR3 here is CASSLGTTSSEQYF. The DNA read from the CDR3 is TGCGCCAGCAGCTTGGGGACTACCTCCTCCGAG.

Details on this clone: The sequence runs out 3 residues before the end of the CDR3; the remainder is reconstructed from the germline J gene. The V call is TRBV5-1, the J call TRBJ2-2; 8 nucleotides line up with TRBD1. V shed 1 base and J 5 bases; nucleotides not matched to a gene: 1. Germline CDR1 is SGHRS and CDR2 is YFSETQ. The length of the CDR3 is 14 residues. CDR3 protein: CASSLRTGTGELFF. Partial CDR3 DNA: TGCGCCAGCAGCTTGCGGACAGGGACCGGGGAG.

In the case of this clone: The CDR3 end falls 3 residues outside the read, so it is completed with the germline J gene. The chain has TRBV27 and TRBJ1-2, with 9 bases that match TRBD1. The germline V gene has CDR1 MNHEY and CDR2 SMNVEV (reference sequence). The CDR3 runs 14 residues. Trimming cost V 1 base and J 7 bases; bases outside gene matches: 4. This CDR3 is CASSLWGQGSGYTF. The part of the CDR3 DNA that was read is TGTGCCAGCAGTTTATGGGGACAGGGAAGTGGC.

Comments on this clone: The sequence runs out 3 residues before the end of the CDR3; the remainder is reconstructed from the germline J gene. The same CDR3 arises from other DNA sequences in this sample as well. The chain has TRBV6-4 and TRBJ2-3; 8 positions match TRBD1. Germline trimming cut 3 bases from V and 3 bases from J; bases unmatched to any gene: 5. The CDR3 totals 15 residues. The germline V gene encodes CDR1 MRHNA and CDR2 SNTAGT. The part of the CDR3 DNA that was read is TGTGCCAGCAGTGATGGGACAGGAGGTACAGATACG. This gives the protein CASSDGTGGTDT. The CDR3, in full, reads CASSDGTGGTDTQYF.

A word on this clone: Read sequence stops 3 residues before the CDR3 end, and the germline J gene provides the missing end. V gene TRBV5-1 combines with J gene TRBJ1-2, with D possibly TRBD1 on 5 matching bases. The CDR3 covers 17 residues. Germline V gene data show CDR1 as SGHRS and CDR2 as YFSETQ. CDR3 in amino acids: CASSLVVAGPQLRGYTF. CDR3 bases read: TGCGCCAGCAGCTTGGTTGTCGCGGGGCCGCAATTGCGGGGC.

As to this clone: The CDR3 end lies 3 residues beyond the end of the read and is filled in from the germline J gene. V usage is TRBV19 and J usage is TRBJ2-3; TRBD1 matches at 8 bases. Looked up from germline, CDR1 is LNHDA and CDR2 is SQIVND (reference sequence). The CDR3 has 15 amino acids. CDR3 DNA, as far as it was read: TGTGCCAGTAGTTCCGGACAGGGCAACCAAGAGACG. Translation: CASSSGQGNQET. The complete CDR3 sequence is CASSSGQGNQETQYF.

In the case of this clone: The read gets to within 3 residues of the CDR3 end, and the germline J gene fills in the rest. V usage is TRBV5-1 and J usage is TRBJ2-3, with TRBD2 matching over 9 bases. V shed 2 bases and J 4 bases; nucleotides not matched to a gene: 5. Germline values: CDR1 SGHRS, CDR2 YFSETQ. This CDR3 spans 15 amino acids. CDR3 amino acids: CASSFSGGPSDTQYF. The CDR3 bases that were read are TGCGCCAGCAGCTTCAGCGGGGGGCCCTCAGATACG.

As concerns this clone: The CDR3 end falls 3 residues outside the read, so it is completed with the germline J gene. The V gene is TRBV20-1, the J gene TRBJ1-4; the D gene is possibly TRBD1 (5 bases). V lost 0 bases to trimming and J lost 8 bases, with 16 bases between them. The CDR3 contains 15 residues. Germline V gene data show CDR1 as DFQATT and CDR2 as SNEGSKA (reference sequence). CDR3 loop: CSAREEGRDVEKLFF. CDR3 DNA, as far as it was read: TGCAGTGCTAGAGAGGAGGGCAGGGATGTCGAAAAA.

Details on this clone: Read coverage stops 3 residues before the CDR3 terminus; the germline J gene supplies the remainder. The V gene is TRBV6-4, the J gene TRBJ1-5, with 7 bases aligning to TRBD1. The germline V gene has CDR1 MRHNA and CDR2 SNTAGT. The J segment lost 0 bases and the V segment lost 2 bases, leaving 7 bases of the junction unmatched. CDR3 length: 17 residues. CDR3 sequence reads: CASSDRTGDYSNQPQHF. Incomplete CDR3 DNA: TGTGCCAGCAGTGACAGGACAGGAGATTATAGCAATCAGCCC.

The DNA read from the CDR3 is TGTGCCAGCGGAGAGCTAGCGGGGGGGCGAGAGACC. Translated: CASGELAGGRET. The whole CDR3 sequence reads CASGELAGGRETQYF. This chain links TRBV2 with TRBJ2-5; 12 positions agree with TRBD2. The DNA ends 3 residues before the CDR3 does, and the rest of the CDR3 is filled in from the germline J gene. The J segment lost 4 bases and the V segment lost 8 bases, leaving 8 bases of the junction unmatched. There are 15 residues in the CDR3. The germline gives CDR1 SNHLY, CDR2 FYNNEI.

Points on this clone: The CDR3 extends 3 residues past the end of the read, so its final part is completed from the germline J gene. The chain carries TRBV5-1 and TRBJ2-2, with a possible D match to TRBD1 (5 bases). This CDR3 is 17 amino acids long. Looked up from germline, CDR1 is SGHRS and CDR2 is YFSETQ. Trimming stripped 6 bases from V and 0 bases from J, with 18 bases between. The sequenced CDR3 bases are TGCGCCAGCATTCACCGACAGATTGAAGCGAACACCGGGGAG. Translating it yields CASIHRQIEANTGE. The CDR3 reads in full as CASIHRQIEANTGELFF.

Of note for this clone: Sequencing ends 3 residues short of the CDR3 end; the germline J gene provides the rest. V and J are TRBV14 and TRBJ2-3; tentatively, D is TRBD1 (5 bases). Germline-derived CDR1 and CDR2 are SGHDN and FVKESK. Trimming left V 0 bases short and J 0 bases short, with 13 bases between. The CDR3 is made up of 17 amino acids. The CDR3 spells CASSQDRVLSSTDTQYF. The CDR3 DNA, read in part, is TGTGCCAGCAGCCAAGACAGGGTTCTATCTAGCACAGATACG.

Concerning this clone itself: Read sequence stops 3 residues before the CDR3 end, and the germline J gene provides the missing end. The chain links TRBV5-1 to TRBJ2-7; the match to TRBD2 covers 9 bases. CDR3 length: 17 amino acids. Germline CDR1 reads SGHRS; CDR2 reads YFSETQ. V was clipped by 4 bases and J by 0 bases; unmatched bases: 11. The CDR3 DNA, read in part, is TGCGCCAGCAGCCCCGGGCGGGGACTAGCCCGCTCCTACGAG. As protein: CASSPGRGLARSYE. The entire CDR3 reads CASSPGRGLARSYEQYF.

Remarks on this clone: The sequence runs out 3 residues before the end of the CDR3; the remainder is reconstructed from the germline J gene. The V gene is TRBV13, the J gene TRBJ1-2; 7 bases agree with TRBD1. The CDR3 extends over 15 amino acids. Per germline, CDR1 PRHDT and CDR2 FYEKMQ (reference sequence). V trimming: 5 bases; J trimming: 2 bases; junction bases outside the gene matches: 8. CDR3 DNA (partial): TGTGCCAGCAGCCGAAACAGGGGCTGGAACTATGGC. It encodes CASSRNRGWNYG. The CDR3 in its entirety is CASSRNRGWNYGYTF.

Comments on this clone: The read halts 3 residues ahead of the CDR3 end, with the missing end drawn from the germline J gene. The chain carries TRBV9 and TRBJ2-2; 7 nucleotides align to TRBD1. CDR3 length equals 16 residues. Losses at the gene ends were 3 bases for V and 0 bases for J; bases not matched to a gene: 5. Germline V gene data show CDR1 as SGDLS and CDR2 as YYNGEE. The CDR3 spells CASSGYRGPNTGELFF. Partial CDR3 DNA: TGTGCCAGCAGCGGATACAGGGGCCCGAACACCGGGGAG.

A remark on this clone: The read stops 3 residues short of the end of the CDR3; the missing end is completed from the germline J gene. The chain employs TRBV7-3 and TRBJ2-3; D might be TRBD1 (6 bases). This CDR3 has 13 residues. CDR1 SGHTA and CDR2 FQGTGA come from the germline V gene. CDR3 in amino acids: CASSLSWDMAQYF. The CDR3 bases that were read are TGTGCCAGCAGCTTATCTTGGGACATGGCG.

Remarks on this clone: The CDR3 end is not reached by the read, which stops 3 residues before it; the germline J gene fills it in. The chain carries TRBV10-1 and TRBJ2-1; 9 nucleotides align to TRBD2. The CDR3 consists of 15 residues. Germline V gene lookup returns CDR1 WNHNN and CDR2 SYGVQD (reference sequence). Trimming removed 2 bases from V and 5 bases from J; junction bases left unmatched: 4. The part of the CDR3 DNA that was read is TGCGCCAGCAGTGAGATAGCGGGGGCGAACAATGAG. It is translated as CASSEIAGANNE. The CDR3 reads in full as CASSEIAGANNEQFF.

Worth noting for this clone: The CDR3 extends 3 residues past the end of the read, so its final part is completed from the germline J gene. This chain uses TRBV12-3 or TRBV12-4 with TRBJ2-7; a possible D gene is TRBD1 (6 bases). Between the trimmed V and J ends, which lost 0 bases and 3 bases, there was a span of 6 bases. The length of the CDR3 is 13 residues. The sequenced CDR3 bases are TGTGCCAGCAGTTTAGCGGACAGCTACGAG. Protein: CASSLADSYE. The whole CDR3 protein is CASSLADSYEQYF.

The CDR3: CASSSPSYEAFF. The sequenced CDR3 bases are TGTGCCAGTAGTAGTCCTTCCTACGAG. The gene calls are TRBV19 and TRBJ1-1; D remains unclear. The read falls 3 residues short of the CDR3 end, and the missing part is taken from the germline J gene. This CDR3 has 12 amino acids. Germline V lookup: CDR1 LNHDA, CDR2 SQIVND (reference sequence).

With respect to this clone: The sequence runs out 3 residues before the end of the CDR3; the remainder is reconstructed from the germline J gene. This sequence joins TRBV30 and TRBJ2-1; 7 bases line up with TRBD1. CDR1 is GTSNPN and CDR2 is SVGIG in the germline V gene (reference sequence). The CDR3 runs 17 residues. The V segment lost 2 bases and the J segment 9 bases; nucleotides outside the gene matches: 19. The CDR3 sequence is CAWSSPRMSPSGGEQFF. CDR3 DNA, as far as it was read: TGTGCCTGGAGTTCCCCCCGAATGAGCCCCTCAGGGGGTGAG.

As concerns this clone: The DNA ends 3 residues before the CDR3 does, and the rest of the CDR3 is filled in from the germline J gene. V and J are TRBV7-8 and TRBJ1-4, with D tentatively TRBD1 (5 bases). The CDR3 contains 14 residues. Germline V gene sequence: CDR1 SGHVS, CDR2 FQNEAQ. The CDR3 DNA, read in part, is TGTGCCAGCAGTTCTGTCAGGGATAGTTCACCA. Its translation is CASSSVRDSSP. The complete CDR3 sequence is CASSSVRDSSPLFF.